This T cell receptor beta chain is drawn from a study of T cell responses to AZD1222 COVID-19 vaccine. Overall study findings and caveats: Regions left unmutated in variants are reportedly the target of nearly half of spike-specific TCRs. Only five to seven AZD1222 recipients were seropositive at baseline. Spike-spanning, vaccine-associated CD4 TCRs were dominant at 160-218 and 743-854.

About this clone: Its antigen is not identified.

Assay used: immunoSEQ multiplex PCR; TCRdb lists only in-frame clones, some missing. The table lists roughly 110,000 clones, around 90% of them singletons. CDR3 size: 12 residues. The germline V gene encodes CDR1 SQVTM and CDR2 ANQGSEA. Trimming removed 2 bases from V and 1 base from J, with 5 bases in between. The clonotype comes from an adult in good health. Sequenced here: peripheral blood, sampled on day 0 of AZD1222 vaccination. The chain uses TRBV29-1 and TRBJ1-1; D is undetermined. The CDR3, as DNA: TGCAGCGTTGAAATACAGAACACTGAAGCTTTCTTT. This translates into CSVEIQNTEAFF. Filled out from reference TRBV29-1 and TRBJ1-1, the complete variable domain reads SAVISQKPSRDICQRGTSLTIQCQVDSQVTMMFWYRQQPGQSLTLIATANQGSEATYESGFVIDKFPISRPNLTFSTLTVSNMSPEDSSIYLCSVEIQNTEAFFGQGTRLTVV.